The 28 T cell receptor beta chains reported below all come from one sample, sequenced in a study of blood T cell repertoires in COVID-19. Sequencing was performed with immunoSEQ multiplex PCR; in TCRdb, only in-frame clones are kept and a portion is missing. Among hundreds of thousands of clones listed, 75% to 90% were seen once. Source material: peripheral blood. These receptors all stem from a woman in her thirties with active or convalescent COVID-19.

This chain uses TRBV2 with TRBJ2-6; TRBD1 matches at 9 bases. V lost 6 bases, J lost 3 bases, and 9 bases stayed unmatched. Germline-derived CDR1 and CDR2 are SNHLY and FYNNEI. The CDR3 loop spans 17 amino acids. CDR3 in DNA: TGTGCCAGCAGCAGAGACAGGGGGAATAGTGGGGCCAACGTCCTGACTTTC. Its protein product is CASSRDRGNSGANVLTF.

The V and J genes are TRBV24-1 and TRBJ1-2, with 9 bases identical to TRBD1. Germline trimming cut 8 bases from V and 0 bases from J; bases unmatched to any gene: 12. The CDR3 is 17 residues long. CDR1 and CDR2 from the germline V gene are KGHDR and SFDVKD. CDR3 nucleotide sequence: TGTGCCACCATTGGGACAGGGACATCGGGAGCTAACTATGGCTACACCTTC. Protein product: CATIGTGTSGANYGYTF.

This clone showed up just once. This rearrangement joins TRBV27 to TRBJ2-3, with 8 nucleotides matching TRBD1. With 5 bases clipped from V and 8 bases from J, the junction kept 12 bases outside the gene matches. Germline V gene data show CDR1 as MNHEY and CDR2 as SMNVEV (reference sequence). The CDR3 is 15 amino acids. CDR3 DNA: TGTGCCAGCAGTCGACCCGCCGGGACAGGCAGTACGCAGTATTTT. Translating gives CASSRPAGTGSTQYF.

This chain connects TRBV3-1 (or the pseudogene TRBV3-2) to TRBJ1-2; 7 nucleotides align to TRBD1. This CDR3 is built from 15 residues. V was clipped by 3 bases and J by 7 bases; unmatched bases: 11. Germline CDR1 is LGHDT and CDR2 is YNNKEL (reference sequence). The CDR3 DNA reads as TGTGCCAGCAGCCAGGGACAGTCCGAAAGTGGTGGCTACACCTTC. It translates to CASSQGQSESGGYTF.

Remarks on this clone: This sample also contains other DNA sequences that code for the same CDR3. The rearrangement joins TRBV9 to TRBJ1-5, with D possibly TRBD1 on 5 matching bases. V gave up 0 bases and J gave up 0 bases, with 7 bases separating them. Germline CDR1 is SGDLS and CDR2 is YYNGEE. The CDR3 is 15 residues long. The CDR3 DNA follows: TGTGCCAGCAGCGTAGGGACACTTAGCAATCAGCCCCAGCATTTT. It codes for CASSVGTLSNQPQHF.

This chain links TRBV19 with TRBJ1-4; possible D gene TRBD1, 5 bases. Germline V gene data show CDR1 as LNHDA and CDR2 as SQIVND (reference sequence). The CDR3 is 16 amino acids. Deletions cut 5 bases from V and 1 base from J, with 14 bases between. The CDR3 spells CASSRSGGGTNEKLFF. CDR3 bases: TGTGCCAGTAGTCGATCTGGGGGAGGAACTAATGAAAAACTGTTTTTT.

The chain has TRBV7-9 and TRBJ2-2, with 11 bases lining up with TRBD2. The CDR3 has 16 residues. The V segment lost 5 bases and the J segment 5 bases; nucleotides outside the gene matches: 7. Germline V gives CDR1 SEHNR, CDR2 FQNEAQ (reference sequence). CDR3 DNA sequence: TGTGCCAGCAGCCCGAAAGCTAGCGGGGGGACCGGGGAGCTGTTTTTT. This codes for CASSPKASGGTGELFF. Together with reference TRBV7-9 and TRBJ2-2, the CDR3 gives the full variable domain: DTGVSQNPRHKITKRGQNVTFRCDPISEHNRLYWYRQTLGQGPEFLTYFQNEAQLEKSRLLSDRFSAERPKGSFSTLEIQRTEQGDSAMYLCASSPKASGGTGELFFGEGSRLTVL.

Only a few counts were recorded for this clone. This chain uses TRBV6-4 with TRBJ2-1; 9 bases map to TRBD1. Germline V gene sequence: CDR1 MRHNA, CDR2 SNTAGT. CDR3 size: 16 residues. The junction had 10 bases not matched to a gene; V was cut back by 2 bases and J by 8 bases. The chain's CDR3 is CASSDEWGQGVYEQFF. DNA of the CDR3: TGTGCCAGCAGTGACGAGTGGGGACAGGGAGTGTATGAGCAGTTCTTC.

The J gene is TRBJ2-2, the V gene TRBV19; 9 bases fit TRBD2. The CDR3 sequence is 14 residues long. Germline CDR1 is LNHDA and CDR2 is SQIVND (reference sequence). This chain's CDR3 is CVTAGGPNTGELFF. The CDR3, as DNA: TGTGTCACAGCGGGGGGCCCGAACACCGGGGAGCTGTTTTTT.

This clone occurred once. The chain links TRBV2 to TRBJ1-6; 8 bases fit TRBD1. The CDR3 is made up of 16 amino acids. Germline loops: CDR1 SNHLY, CDR2 FYNNEI. V shed 2 bases and J 7 bases; nucleotides not matched to a gene: 7. The DNA of the CDR3 is TGTGCCAGCAGTGAATCTCAGGACAGGGTGAATTCACCCCTCCACTTT. It specifies CASSESQDRVNSPLHF.

The chain uses TRBV5-5 and TRBJ2-1; 8 bases are a match to TRBD2. Trimming removed 2 bases from V and 8 bases from J; junction bases left unmatched: 6. The CDR3 extends over 14 amino acids. Germline V gives CDR1 SGHKS, CDR2 YYEKEE (reference sequence). For the CDR3, the DNA is TGTGCCAGCAGCTTCAGGACTAGCTTTGATGAGCAGTTCTTC. This sequence encodes CASSFRTSFDEQFF. Full variable domain (missing parts from reference TRBV5-5 and TRBJ2-1): DAGVTQSPTHLIKTRGQQVTLRCSPISGHKSVSWYQQVLGQGPQFIFQYYEKEERGRGNFPDRFSARQFPNYSSELNVNALLLGDSALYLCASSFRTSFDEQFFGPGTRLTVL.

This chain joins TRBV30 and TRBJ1-1, with TRBD1 as a possible D gene (6 bases). CDR3 length: 13 residues. Germline CDR1 reads GTSNPN; CDR2 reads SVGIG (reference sequence). Trimming cost V 6 bases and J 6 bases, with 17 bases left between them. The CDR3 DNA sequence: TGTGCCTGCGTGGGACATCTAAGCGCTGAAGCTTTCTTT. This sequence encodes CACVGHLSAEAFF.

The chain has TRBV19 and TRBJ1-1; the match to TRBD1 covers 8 bases. Germline CDR1 and CDR2: LNHDA and SQIVND (reference sequence). The CDR3 length is 15 residues. J gave up 5 bases and V 4 bases, and 9 bases lay outside the gene matches. Written as DNA, the CDR3 is TGTGCCAGTAGTACCCAAGGGACAGGAAGAACTGAAGCTTTCTTT. Translating gives CASSTQGTGRTEAFF.

This clone was found a few times. The V call is TRBV12-3 or TRBV12-4, the J call TRBJ1-2; D gene unclear. The CDR3 is made up of 12 amino acids. V gave up 5 bases and J gave up 5 bases, with 9 bases separating them. CDR3 in amino acids: CASSPSGYGYTF. The CDR3 DNA reads TGTGCCAGCAGTCCGTCGGGGTATGGCTACACCTTC.

This clone was observed a single time. The CDR3 nucleotides are TGTGCCTGGAGTGACGGGACAGGGGGGAATGAGCAGTTCTTC. It specifies CAWSDGTGGNEQFF. The V call is TRBV30, the J call TRBJ2-1; 11 positions match TRBD1. Trimming cost V 1 base and J 7 bases; bases outside gene matches: 3. CDR3 length: 14 amino acids. The germline gives CDR1 GTSNPN, CDR2 SVGIG (reference sequence).

The rearrangement joins TRBV4-1 to TRBJ1-6; 7 positions match TRBD1. The germline gives CDR1 MGHRA, CDR2 YSYEKL. After removal of 6 bases from V and 6 bases from J, the junction contained 11 bases not matched to a gene. The CDR3 has 16 residues. The CDR3 is CASSTHTGDGNSPLHF. The CDR3 DNA is TGCGCCAGCAGTACACACACAGGGGATGGTAATTCACCCCTCCACTTT.

This rearrangement joins TRBV11-2 to TRBJ1-6; D uncertain. The CDR3 contains 14 residues. Per the germline V gene, CDR1 is SGHAT and CDR2 is FQNNGV. V lost 5 bases, J lost 9 bases, and 14 bases lay in between. CDR3 in amino acids: CASSQEGRSSPLHF. The CDR3 DNA sequence: TGTGCCAGCAGCCAAGAGGGCAGGAGTTCACCCCTCCACTTT.

The chain carries TRBV5-6 and TRBJ2-1, with 7 bases that match TRBD2. The V segment lost 4 bases and the J segment 0 bases; nucleotides outside the gene matches: 7. This CDR3 is built from 16 residues. Germline CDR1 and CDR2: SGHDT and YYEEEE. The CDR3 loop reads CASSRWASGSYNEQFF. Written as DNA, the CDR3 is TGTGCCAGCAGCCGATGGGCTAGCGGCTCCTACAATGAGCAGTTCTTC.

The chain is built from TRBV9 and TRBJ2-1, with 10 bases lining up with TRBD2. CDR1 SGDLS and CDR2 YYNGEE come from the germline V gene. Germline trimming cut 4 bases from V and 4 bases from J; bases unmatched to any gene: 5. The CDR3 covers 15 residues. The CDR3, as DNA: TGTGCCAGCAGCCCGGGACTAGCGTTGTACAATGAGCAGTTCTTC. Protein sequence: CASSPGLALYNEQFF.

This clone was recorded at least ten times. CDR3 protein: CASSEIGQGNYYEQYF. The CDR3 region has the DNA TGTGCCAGCAGCGAAATTGGACAGGGGAATTACTACGAGCAGTACTTC. The chain carries TRBV2 and TRBJ2-7; 9 positions match TRBD1. V lost 6 bases and J lost 3; bases outside the gene matches: 12. The CDR3 length is 16 residues. The germline CDR1 and CDR2 sequences are SNHLY and FYNNEI. Full variable domain (remainder filled in from reference TRBV2 and TRBJ2-7): EPEVTQTPSHQVTQMGQEVILRCVPISNHLYFYWYRQILGQKVEFLVSFYNNEISEKSEIFDDQFSVERPDGSNFTLKIRSTKLEDSAMYFCASSEIGQGNYYEQYFGPGTRLTVT.

The V and J genes are TRBV24-1 and TRBJ2-1, with 7 nucleotides matching TRBD2. CDR1 and CDR2 from the germline V gene are KGHDR and SFDVKD. The V segment lost 6 bases and the J segment 4 bases; nucleotides outside the gene matches: 8. The CDR3 loop spans 15 amino acids. The CDR3, as DNA: TGTGCCACCAGTTCGGGCGGGGGAGGGTACAATGAGCAGTTCTTC. It translates to CATSSGGGGYNEQFF.

The genes are TRBV5-4 and TRBJ2-7, with TRBD1 matching over 9 bases. V lost 4 bases and J lost 5; bases outside the gene matches: 10. Germline lookup yields CDR1 SGHNT and CDR2 YYREEE (reference sequence). The CDR3 sequence is 15 residues long. The CDR3 reads CASSQGGQGYHEQYF. CDR3 in DNA: TGTGCCAGCAGCCAGGGGGGACAGGGTTACCACGAGCAGTACTTC.

The V call is TRBV28, the J call TRBJ1-1; 9 nucleotides line up with TRBD1. Germline CDR1 MDHEN, CDR2 SYDVKM. This CDR3 region has 14 residues. Losses at the gene ends were 8 bases for V and 6 bases for J; bases not matched to a gene: 10. In DNA form, the CDR3 reads TGTGCCAGCCAACAGGACAGGGGTTGGGCTGAAGCTTTCTTT. Its protein is CASQQDRGWAEAFF.

The J gene is TRBJ2-7, the V gene TRBV19, with 8 positions matching TRBD1. J lost 3 bases, V lost 8 bases, and 18 bases had no gene match. The CDR3 covers 17 residues. Germline assignment: CDR1 LNHDA and CDR2 SQIVND (reference sequence). For the CDR3, the DNA is TGTGCCAGTCCCCAGGGAGCCCCCGGGACAGGTCGCTACGAGCAGTACTTC. Encoded protein: CASPQGAPGTGRYEQYF.

This chain links TRBV7-8 with TRBJ2-5, with D unclear. Trimming removed 0 bases from V and 4 bases from J, with 15 bases in between. Germline lookup yields CDR1 SGHVS and CDR2 FQNEAQ. The CDR3 runs to 16 residues. CDR3: CASSLALVWLPETQYF. The CDR3 DNA follows: TGTGCCAGCAGCTTAGCCCTCGTCTGGCTTCCAGAGACCCAGTACTTC.

V usage is TRBV7-8 and J usage is TRBJ2-7; 10 bases fit TRBD2. V shed 0 bases and J 3 bases; nucleotides not matched to a gene: 5. The CDR3 contains 16 residues. Germline V gene lookup returns CDR1 SGHVS and CDR2 FQNEAQ. CDR3 bases: TGTGCCAGCAGCTTAGCGCTCCTAGCGGGAGTCTACGAGCAGTACTTC. Translating gives CASSLALLAGVYEQYF.

The rearrangement uses TRBV5-1 and TRBJ1-2; D ambiguous. The V gene's germline CDR1 is SGHRS and CDR2 YFSETQ. The CDR3 is 17 amino acids. Trimming shortened V by 3 bases and J by 7 bases, and 25 bases separated the two germline ends. CDR3 coding DNA: TGCGCCAGCAGCTCCACTGCCGGGGTAGGAGACTTTTCTGGCTACACCTTC. It is translated as CASSSTAGVGDFSGYTF. The whole variable domain, filled in from reference TRBV5-1 and TRBJ1-2, reads KAGVTQTPRYLIKTRGQQVTLSCSPISGHRSVSWYQQTPGQGLQFLFEYFSETQRNKGNFPGRFSGRQFSNSRSEMNVSTLELGDSALYLCASSSTAGVGDFSGYTFGSGTRLTVV.

The chain employs TRBV10-2 and TRBJ2-5; TRBD2 matches 7 bases. V trimming: 2 bases; J trimming: 4 bases; junction bases outside the gene matches: 10. This CDR3 is built from 16 residues. The germline V gene encodes CDR1 WSHSY and CDR2 SAAADI. The CDR3 sequence is CASSEVVTSFLETQYF. The CDR3 region has the DNA TGCGCCAGCAGTGAGGTTGTGACTAGCTTTTTAGAGACCCAGTACTTC.